This is a list of T cell receptor beta chains from one sample in a study of siplizumab effects on memory and regulatory T cells. Clones were sequenced by immunoSEQ multiplex PCR, and TCRdb holds only the in-frame ones, with some missing. The sample lists some 97,000 clones, 94% seen once, with around 0.6% in the top ten. Sequenced: Tregs sorted from blood. These receptors all come from a human donor in good health. The CDR3 runs from the conserved cysteine through the conserved F or W. The order of the fields is V gene, J gene, CDR3 protein.

v_call: TRBV13
j_call: TRBJ1-6
cdr3_aa: CASRRYRQGAKSPLHF

v_call: TRBV28
j_call: TRBJ1-2
cdr3_aa: CASSLRTHANYGYTF

v_call: TRBV11-2
j_call: TRBJ1-2
cdr3_aa: CASSSLPQAGAGYTF

v_call: TRBV30
j_call: TRBJ2-7
cdr3_aa: CAWTLLAGVGEQYF

v_call: TRBV28
j_call: TRBJ2-7
cdr3_aa: CASRRTGTDLYEQYF

v_call: TRBV4-1
j_call: TRBJ2-5
cdr3_aa: CASSQDPRGSLRETQYF

v_call: TRBV5-4
j_call: TRBJ2-3
cdr3_aa: CASSWGLAGTTSTDTQYF

v_call: TRBV19
j_call: TRBJ2-7
cdr3_aa: CASSNAHLLHEQYF

v_call: TRBV4-1
j_call: TRBJ2-7
cdr3_aa: CASSQVPLGGRANEQYF

v_call: TRBV14
j_call: TRBJ2-7
cdr3_aa: CATGRTLYEQYF

v_call: TRBV19
j_call: TRBJ2-2
cdr3_aa: CASSIAGTGELFF

v_call: TRBV29-1
j_call: TRBJ2-2
cdr3_aa: CSVDRGVGELFF

v_call: TRBV9
j_call: TRBJ2-5
cdr3_aa: CASSPVGAGETQYF

v_call: TRBV2
j_call: TRBJ1-5
cdr3_aa: CASLRDRGLRGNQPQHF